The 5 T cell receptor beta chains in this list originate from one sample, sequenced in a study of CD8+ T cells in alopecia areata. This sample's treatment: oral pan-JAK inhibitor, 5-10 mg twice daily. Extracted from the samples, RNA was reverse transcribed into cDNA to serve as the sequencing template. The protocol was immunoSEQ multiplex PCR, while the TCRdb copy is restricted to in-frame clones and leaves out a portion. In the table there are 180,000 or so clones, approximately 50% of which are singletons. The starting material was CD8+ T cells sorted from blood, obtained around week 54, from a patient treated with tofacitinib. Receptors originate from a human donor with alopecia areata.

Ten or more counts support this clone. The chain has TRBV5-4 and TRBJ2-1; no clear D gene. This CDR3 is built from 13 residues. Germline CDR1 SGHNT, CDR2 YYREEE (reference sequence). V gave up 0 bases and J gave up 5 bases, with 6 bases separating them. The CDR3 loop reads CASSLGPDNEQFF. The CDR3 bases are TGTGCCAGCAGCTTGGGTCCGGACAATGAGCAGTTCTTC.

The chain is built from TRBV27 and TRBJ1-5; D unclear. CDR3 length equals 13 residues. The germline gives CDR1 MNHEY, CDR2 SMNVEV (reference sequence). Trimming took off 0 bases at V and 12 bases at J, with 12 bases between the two ends. CDR3 DNA: TGTGCCAGCAGTTTATCGAGCCCGCTATTCCAGCATTTT. Translation: CASSLSSPLFQHF.

This chain connects TRBV7-2 to TRBJ2-1; 9 bases match TRBD2. J was trimmed by 6 bases and V by 0 bases; bases with no gene match: 3. In germline, CDR1 is SGHTA, CDR2 FQGNSA. This CDR3 is built from 15 residues. The CDR3 nucleotides are TGTGCCAGCAGCTTAGCCCTAGCGGGGCCCAATGAGCAGTTCTTC. It encodes CASSLALAGPNEQFF.

This clone was observed a few times. V usage is TRBV29-1 and J usage is TRBJ1-1, with D tentatively TRBD1 (6 bases). In germline, CDR1 is SQVTM, CDR2 ANQGSEA. The CDR3 loop spans 15 amino acids. V lost 1 base and J lost 0, with 12 bases in between. This CDR3 is CSVEAGASVNTEAFF. The CDR3 nucleotides are TGCAGCGTTGAAGCGGGGGCCAGTGTGAACACTGAAGCTTTCTTT.

V is TRBV9 and J is TRBJ2-7; D is ambiguous. Germline assignment: CDR1 SGDLS and CDR2 YYNGEE. With 0 bases removed from V and 0 bases from J, the gap between germline ends came to 10 bases. The CDR3 loop spans 15 amino acids. The CDR3 region has the DNA TGTGCCAGCAGCGTAGAAGACTCCCGCTCCTACGAGCAGTACTTC. Its translation is CASSVEDSRSYEQYF.